The 7 T cell receptor beta chains below were found in one sample sequenced in a study of blood T cell repertoires in COVID-19. Sequenced by immunoSEQ multiplex PCR; TCRdb stores in-frame clones only, minus some. The table lists about 170,000 clones, around 85% of them singletons, with 3% to 3.5% in the top ten. The sample taken for sequencing was peripheral blood. These receptors came from a human donor with acute or convalescent COVID-19. The donor label of this sample is uncertain.

This clone was recorded once. The chain uses TRBV5-6 and TRBJ2-3; 7 bases map to TRBD2. The CDR3 has 16 amino acids. The V and J ends lost 0 bases and 2 bases, in that order; junction bases with no gene match: 6. CDR1 SGHDT and CDR2 YYEEEE come from the germline V gene. CDR3 region: CASSLGMAGDTDTQYF. For the CDR3, the DNA is TGTGCCAGCAGCTTGGGGATGGCGGGGGACACAGATACGCAGTATTTT.

The CDR3 DNA reads TGTGCCAGCGGACTCGGGACAGACTATGGCTACACCTTC. Translating it yields CASGLGTDYGYTF. The chain recombines TRBV7-9 with TRBJ1-2; TRBD1 aligns across 7 bases. The germline gives CDR1 SEHNR, CDR2 FQNEAQ (reference sequence). V trimming: 8 bases; J trimming: 3 bases; junction bases outside the gene matches: 6. The CDR3 spans 13 residues.

The chain carries TRBV10-1 and TRBJ1-6; D is possibly TRBD1 (5 bases). There are 15 residues in the CDR3. The V end was cut by 6 bases, the J end by 5 bases, with 14 bases between. Germline V gives CDR1 WNHNN, CDR2 SYGVQD (reference sequence). This CDR3 reads CASRGGSTDNSPLHF. In DNA form, the CDR3 reads TGCGCCAGCAGGGGGGGTTCGACAGATAATTCACCCCTCCACTTT.

This clone came up once. The chain joins TRBV27 to TRBJ1-1, with a tentative D call TRBD1 (5 bases). The CDR3 has 13 residues. The V gene's germline CDR1 is MNHEY and CDR2 SMNVEV (reference sequence). Trimming pared 5 bases from V and 2 bases from J, leaving 9 bases between. The chain's CDR3 is CASSQGQNTEAFF. CDR3 in DNA: TGTGCCAGCAGTCAGGGCCAAAACACTGAAGCTTTCTTT.

The CDR3 here is CASIDPTGGMAEAFF. CDR3 DNA sequence: TGTGCCAGCATCGACCCCACAGGGGGCATGGCTGAAGCTTTCTTT. The rearrangement joins TRBV6-5 to TRBJ1-1, with TRBD1 identical over 9 bases. V lost 7 bases, J lost 6 bases, and 12 bases stayed unmatched. The CDR3 length is 15 residues. In germline, CDR1 is MNHEY, CDR2 SVGAGI.

On this clone itself: The junction does not match germline at one end; this may be a read error. The chain is built from TRBV5-6 and TRBJ2-5; 7 bases match TRBD1. Germline V gene sequence: CDR1 SGHDT, CDR2 YYEEEE. The CDR3 runs 14 residues. CDR3 DNA sequence: TGTGCCAGCAGTAAGACAGGGACCCGAGAGTCCCAGTACTTC. Its translation: CASSKTGTRESQYF.

The genes are TRBV10-3 and TRBJ2-5; a weak D match, TRBD2 (6 bases). V was trimmed by 4 bases and J by 1 base, leaving 10 bases between them. The V gene's germline CDR1 is ENHRY and CDR2 SYGVKD. The CDR3 spans 14 residues. Written as DNA, the CDR3 is TGTGCCATCAGTGTGGGGGGTTTCCAAGAGACCCAGTACTTC. Its protein is CAISVGGFQETQYF.